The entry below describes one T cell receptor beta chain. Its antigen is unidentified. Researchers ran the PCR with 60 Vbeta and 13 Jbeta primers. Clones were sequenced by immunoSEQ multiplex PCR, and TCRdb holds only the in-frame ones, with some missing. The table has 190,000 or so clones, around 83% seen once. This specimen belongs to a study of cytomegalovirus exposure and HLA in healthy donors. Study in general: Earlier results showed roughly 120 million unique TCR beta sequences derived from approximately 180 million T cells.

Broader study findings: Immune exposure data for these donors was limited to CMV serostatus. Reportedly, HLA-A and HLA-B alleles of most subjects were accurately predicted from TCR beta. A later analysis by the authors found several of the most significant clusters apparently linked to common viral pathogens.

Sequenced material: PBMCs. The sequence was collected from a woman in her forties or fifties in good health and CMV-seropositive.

The CDR3: CASSEGGPYSYEQYF. CDR3 DNA: TGTGCCAGCAGTGAAGGGGGGCCCTACTCCTACGAGCAGTACTTC. V is TRBV2 and J is TRBJ2-7; a weak D match, TRBD1 (6 bases). This CDR3 contains 15 residues. The V and J ends lost 1 base and 0 bases respectively, with 10 bases between them. Germline V gene sequence: CDR1 SNHLY, CDR2 FYNNEI.